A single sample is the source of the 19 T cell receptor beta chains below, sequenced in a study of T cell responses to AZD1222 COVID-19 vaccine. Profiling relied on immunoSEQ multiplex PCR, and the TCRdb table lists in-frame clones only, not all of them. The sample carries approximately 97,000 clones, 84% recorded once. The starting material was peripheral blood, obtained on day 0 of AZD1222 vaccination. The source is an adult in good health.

DNA of the CDR3: TGCGCCAGCACCCGGGGGGGACCAGGGGAGAGCAATGAGCAGTTCTTC. Protein: CASTRGGPGESNEQFF. J is TRBJ2-1 and V is TRBV5-1; 8 bases are shared with TRBD2. CDR1 is SGHRS and CDR2 is YFSETQ in the germline V gene. The CDR3 is 16 amino acids. The V gene end was trimmed by 6 bases and the J gene end by 6 bases; junction bases not matched to a gene: 14.

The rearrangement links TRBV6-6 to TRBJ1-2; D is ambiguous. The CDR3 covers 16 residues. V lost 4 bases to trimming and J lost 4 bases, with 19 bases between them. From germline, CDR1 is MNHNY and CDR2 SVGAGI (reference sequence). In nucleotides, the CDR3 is TGTGCCAGCAGTTTCCCCTGGGGTACCGGTAGCTATGGCTACACCTTC. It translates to CASSFPWGTGSYGYTF.

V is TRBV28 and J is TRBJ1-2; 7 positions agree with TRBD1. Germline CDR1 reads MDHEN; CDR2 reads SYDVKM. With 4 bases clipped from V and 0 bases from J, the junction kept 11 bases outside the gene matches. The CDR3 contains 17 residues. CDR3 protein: CASSSLGQDRTNYGYTF. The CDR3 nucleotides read TGTGCCAGCAGTTCACTAGGACAGGACCGGACTAACTATGGCTACACCTTC.

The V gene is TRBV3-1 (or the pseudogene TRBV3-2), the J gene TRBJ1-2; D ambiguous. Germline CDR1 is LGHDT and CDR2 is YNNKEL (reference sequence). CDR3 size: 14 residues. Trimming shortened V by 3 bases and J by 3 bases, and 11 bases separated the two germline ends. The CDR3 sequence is CASSQAQNHYGYTF. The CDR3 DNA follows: TGTGCCAGCAGCCAGGCCCAGAACCACTATGGCTACACCTTC.

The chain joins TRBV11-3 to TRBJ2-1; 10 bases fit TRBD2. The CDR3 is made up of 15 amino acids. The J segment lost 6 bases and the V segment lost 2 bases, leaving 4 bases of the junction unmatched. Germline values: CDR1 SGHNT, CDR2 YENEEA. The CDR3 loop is CASSLSSGSGNEQFF. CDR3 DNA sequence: TGTGCCAGCAGCTTATCTAGCGGGAGTGGCAATGAGCAGTTCTTC.

In DNA, the CDR3 is TGTGCCAGCCAGGGCCGCCCCTCCTACAATGAGCAGTTCTTC. Residues: CASQGRPSYNEQFF. V and J are TRBV28 and TRBJ2-1, with a possible D match to TRBD1 (5 bases). V was clipped by 8 bases and J by 0 bases, with 11 bases between them. Germline CDR1 is MDHEN and CDR2 is SYDVKM. The CDR3 sequence is 14 residues long.

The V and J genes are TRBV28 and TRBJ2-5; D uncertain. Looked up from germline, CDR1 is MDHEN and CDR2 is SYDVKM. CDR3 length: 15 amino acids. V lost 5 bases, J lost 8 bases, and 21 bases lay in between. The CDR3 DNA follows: TGTGCCAGCAGTCCCGACGGATTGAGAGTGCGTACCCAGTACTTC. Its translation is CASSPDGLRVRTQYF.

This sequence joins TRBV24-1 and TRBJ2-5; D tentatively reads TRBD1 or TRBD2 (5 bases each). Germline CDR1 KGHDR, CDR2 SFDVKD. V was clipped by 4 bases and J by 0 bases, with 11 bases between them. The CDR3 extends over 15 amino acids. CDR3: CATSERGVYQETQYF. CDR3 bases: TGTGCCACCAGTGAGAGGGGCGTCTACCAAGAGACCCAGTACTTC.

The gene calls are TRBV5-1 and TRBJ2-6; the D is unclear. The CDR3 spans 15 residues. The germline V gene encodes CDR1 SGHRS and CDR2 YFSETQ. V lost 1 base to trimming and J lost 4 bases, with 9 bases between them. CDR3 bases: TGCGCCAGCAGCTTGATAAGGGCCGGGGCCAACGTCCTGACTTTC. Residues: CASSLIRAGANVLTF.

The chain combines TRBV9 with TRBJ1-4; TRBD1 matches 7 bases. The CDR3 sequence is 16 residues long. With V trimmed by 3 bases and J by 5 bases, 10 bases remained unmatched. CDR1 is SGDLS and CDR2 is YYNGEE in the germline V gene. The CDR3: CASSAKTGQSNEKLFF. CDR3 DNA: TGTGCCAGCAGCGCCAAAACGGGACAGTCCAATGAAAAACTGTTTTTT.

The CDR3 reads CASSPGSRTDTQYF. The CDR3 DNA is TGTGCCAGTAGCCCCGGGAGTAGAACAGATACGCAGTATTTT. The chain carries TRBV19 and TRBJ2-3; TRBD2 is a possible D gene (6 bases). Between the trimmed V and J ends, which lost 6 bases and 3 bases, there was a span of 13 bases. The CDR3 extends over 14 amino acids. Germline V CDR1 and CDR2: LNHDA, SQIVND (reference sequence). Together with reference TRBV19 and TRBJ2-3, the CDR3 gives the full variable domain: DGGITQSPKYLFRKEGQNVTLSCEQNLNHDAMYWYRQDPGQGLRLIYYSQIVNDFQKGDIAEGYSVSREKKESFPLTVTSAQKNPTAFYLCASSPGSRTDTQYFGPGTRLTVL.

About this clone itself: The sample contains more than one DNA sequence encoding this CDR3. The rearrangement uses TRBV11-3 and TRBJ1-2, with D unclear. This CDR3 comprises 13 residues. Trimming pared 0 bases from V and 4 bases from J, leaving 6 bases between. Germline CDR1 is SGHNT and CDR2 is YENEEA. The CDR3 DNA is TGTGCCAGCAGCTTAGACAGTAGCTATGGCTACACCTTC. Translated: CASSLDSSYGYTF.

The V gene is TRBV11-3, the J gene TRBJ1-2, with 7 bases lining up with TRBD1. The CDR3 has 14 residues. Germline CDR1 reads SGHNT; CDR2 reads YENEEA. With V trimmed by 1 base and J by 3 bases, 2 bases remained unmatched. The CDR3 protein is CASSLGGTDYGYTF. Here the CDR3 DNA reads TGTGCCAGCAGCTTAGGCGGGACAGACTATGGCTACACCTTC.

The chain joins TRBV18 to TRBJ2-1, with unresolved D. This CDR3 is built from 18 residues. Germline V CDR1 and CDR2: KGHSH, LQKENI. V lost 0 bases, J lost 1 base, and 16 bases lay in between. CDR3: CASSPPRTSSNSYNEQFF. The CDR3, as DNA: TGTGCCAGCTCACCACCTAGGACCAGCTCCAATTCCTACAATGAGCAGTTCTTC.

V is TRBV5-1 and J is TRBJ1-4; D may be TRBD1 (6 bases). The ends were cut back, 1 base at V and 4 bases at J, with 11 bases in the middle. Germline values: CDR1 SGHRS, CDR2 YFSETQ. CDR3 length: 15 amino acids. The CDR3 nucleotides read TGCGCCAGCAGCTTGAGAGAGGGGGGTAATGAAAAACTGTTTTTT. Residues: CASSLREGGNEKLFF.

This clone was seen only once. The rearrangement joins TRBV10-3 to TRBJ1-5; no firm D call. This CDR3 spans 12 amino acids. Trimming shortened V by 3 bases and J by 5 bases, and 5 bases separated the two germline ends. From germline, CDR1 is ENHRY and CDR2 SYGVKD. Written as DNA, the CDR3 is TGTGCCATCAGTGATGGGGATCAGCCCCAGCATTTT. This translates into CAISDGDQPQHF.

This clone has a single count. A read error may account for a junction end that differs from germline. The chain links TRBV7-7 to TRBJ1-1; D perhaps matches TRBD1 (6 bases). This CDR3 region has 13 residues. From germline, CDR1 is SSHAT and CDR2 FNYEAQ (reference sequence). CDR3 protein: CASSLGGDTEAFF. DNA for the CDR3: TGTGCTAGCAGCTTAGGGGGGGACACTGAAGCTTTCTTT.

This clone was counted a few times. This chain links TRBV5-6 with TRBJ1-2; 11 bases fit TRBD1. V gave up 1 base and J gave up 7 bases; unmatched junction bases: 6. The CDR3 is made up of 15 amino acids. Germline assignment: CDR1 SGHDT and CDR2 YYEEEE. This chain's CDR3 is CASSLSGQGVGGYTF. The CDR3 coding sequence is TGTGCCAGCAGCTTGTCGGGACAGGGGGTTGGTGGCTACACCTTC.

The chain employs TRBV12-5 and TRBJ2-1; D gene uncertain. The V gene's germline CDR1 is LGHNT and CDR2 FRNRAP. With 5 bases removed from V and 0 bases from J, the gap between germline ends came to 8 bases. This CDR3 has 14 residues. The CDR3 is CASGDLSSYNEQFF. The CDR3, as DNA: TGTGCTAGTGGTGACCTCAGCTCCTACAATGAGCAGTTCTTC.